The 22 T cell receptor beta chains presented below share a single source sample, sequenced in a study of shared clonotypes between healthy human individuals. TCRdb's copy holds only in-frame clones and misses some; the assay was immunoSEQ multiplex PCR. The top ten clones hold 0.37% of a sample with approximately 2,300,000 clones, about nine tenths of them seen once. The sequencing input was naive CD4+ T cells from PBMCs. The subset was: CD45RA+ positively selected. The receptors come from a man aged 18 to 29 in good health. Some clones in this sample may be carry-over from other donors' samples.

The chain's CDR3 is CAISDRGTNTEAFF. The CDR3 DNA sequence: TGTGCCATCAGTGACAGGGGTACGAACACTGAAGCTTTCTTT. The chain joins TRBV10-3 to TRBJ1-1, with D perhaps matching TRBD1 (6 bases). This CDR3 region has 14 residues. CDR1 ENHRY and CDR2 SYGVKD come from the germline V gene. Trimming pared 3 bases from V and 1 base from J, leaving 9 bases between.

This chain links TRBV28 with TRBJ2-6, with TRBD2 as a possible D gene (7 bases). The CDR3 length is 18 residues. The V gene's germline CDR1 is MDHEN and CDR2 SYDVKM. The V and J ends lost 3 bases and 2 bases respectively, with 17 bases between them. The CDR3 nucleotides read TGTGCCAGCAGTTTCCCCCACGGCGGGGGCGCTGGGGCCAACGTCCTGACTTTC. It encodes CASSFPHGGGAGANVLTF.

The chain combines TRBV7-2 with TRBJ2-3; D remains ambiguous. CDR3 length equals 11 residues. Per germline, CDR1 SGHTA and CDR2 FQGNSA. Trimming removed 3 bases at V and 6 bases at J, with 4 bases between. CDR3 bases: TGTGCCAGCAGCTTTTATGATACGCAGTATTTT. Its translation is CASSFYDTQYF.

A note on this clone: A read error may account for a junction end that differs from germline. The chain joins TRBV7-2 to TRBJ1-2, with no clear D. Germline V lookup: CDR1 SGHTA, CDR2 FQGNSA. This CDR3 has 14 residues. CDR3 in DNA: TGTGTCAGCAGCTTAGGGAACGCGGCAAACGGCTACACCTTC. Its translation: CVSSLGNAANGYTF.

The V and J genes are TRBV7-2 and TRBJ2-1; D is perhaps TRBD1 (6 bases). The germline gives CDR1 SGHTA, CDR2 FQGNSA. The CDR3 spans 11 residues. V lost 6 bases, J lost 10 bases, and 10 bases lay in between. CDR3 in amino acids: CASRGAWEQFF. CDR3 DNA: TGTGCCAGCAGGGGGGCATGGGAGCAGTTCTTC.

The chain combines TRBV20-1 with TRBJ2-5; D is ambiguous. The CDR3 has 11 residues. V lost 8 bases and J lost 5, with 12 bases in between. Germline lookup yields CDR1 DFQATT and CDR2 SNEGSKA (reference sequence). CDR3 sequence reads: CSPGEEETQYF. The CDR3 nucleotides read TGCAGTCCCGGAGAGGAGGAGACCCAGTACTTC.

The CDR3 reads CASSLTGGENTGELFF. The CDR3, as DNA: TGTGCCAGCAGCTTAACTGGCGGAGAGAACACCGGGGAGCTGTTTTTT. The gene calls are TRBV7-3 and TRBJ2-2; D is unresolved. The CDR3 is 16 residues long. Germline CDR1 reads SGHTA; CDR2 reads FQGTGA. V was shortened by 0 bases and J by 1 base, with 9 bases between the two germline ends.

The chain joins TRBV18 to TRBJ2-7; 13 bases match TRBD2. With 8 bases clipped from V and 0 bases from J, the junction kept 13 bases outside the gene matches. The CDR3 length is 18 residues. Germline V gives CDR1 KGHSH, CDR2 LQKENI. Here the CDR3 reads CASTKPTSGRLSSYEQYF. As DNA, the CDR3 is TGTGCCAGCACAAAGCCGACTAGCGGGAGGTTAAGCTCCTACGAGCAGTACTTC.

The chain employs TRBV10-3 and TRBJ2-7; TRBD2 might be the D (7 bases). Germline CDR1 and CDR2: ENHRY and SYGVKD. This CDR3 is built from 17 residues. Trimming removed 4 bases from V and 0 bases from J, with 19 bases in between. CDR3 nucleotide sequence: TGTGCCATCAGTGCGCCCAGGGCGGGGGCCAGCTCCTACGAGCAGTACTTC. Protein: CAISAPRAGASSYEQYF.

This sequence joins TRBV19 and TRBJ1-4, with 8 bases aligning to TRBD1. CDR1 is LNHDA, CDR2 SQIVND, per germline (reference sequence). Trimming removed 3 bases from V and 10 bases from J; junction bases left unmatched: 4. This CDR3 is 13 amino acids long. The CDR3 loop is CASSIYGQGKLFF. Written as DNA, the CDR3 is TGTGCCAGTAGTATCTACGGACAGGGAAAACTGTTTTTT.

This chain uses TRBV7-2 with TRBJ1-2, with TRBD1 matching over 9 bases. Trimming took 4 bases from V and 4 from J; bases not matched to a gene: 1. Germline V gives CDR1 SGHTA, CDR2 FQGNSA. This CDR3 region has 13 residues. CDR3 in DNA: TGTGCCAGCAGCTCGACAGGGGGCTATGGCTACACCTTC. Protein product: CASSSTGGYGYTF.

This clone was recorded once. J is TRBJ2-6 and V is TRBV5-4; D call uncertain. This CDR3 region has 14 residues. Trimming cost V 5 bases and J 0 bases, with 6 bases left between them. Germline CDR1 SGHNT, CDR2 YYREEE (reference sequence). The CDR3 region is CASSPDSGANVLTF. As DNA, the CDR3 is TGTGCCAGCAGTCCAGACTCTGGGGCCAACGTCCTGACTTTC.

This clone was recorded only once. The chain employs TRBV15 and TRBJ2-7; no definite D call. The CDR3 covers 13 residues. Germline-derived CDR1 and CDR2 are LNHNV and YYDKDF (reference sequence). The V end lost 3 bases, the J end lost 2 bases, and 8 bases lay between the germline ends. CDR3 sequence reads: CATSRGPTYEQYF. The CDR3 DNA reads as TGTGCCACCAGCAGGGGCCCTACCTACGAGCAGTACTTC.

CDR3 nucleotides: TGCAGCGTTGAAGGGGGGGCAGGATCGAACTATGGCTACACCTTC. Translated: CSVEGGAGSNYGYTF. The chain links TRBV29-1 to TRBJ1-2, with a weak D call TRBD1 (6 bases). This CDR3 is built from 15 residues. V was trimmed by 1 base and J by 2 bases, leaving 14 bases between them. The germline gives CDR1 SQVTM, CDR2 ANQGSEA. Using reference TRBV29-1 and TRBJ1-2 for the parts outside the CDR3, the full variable domain is SAVISQKPSRDICQRGTSLTIQCQVDSQVTMMFWYRQQPGQSLTLIATANQGSEATYESGFVIDKFPISRPNLTFSTLTVSNMSPEDSSIYLCSVEGGAGSNYGYTFGSGTRLTVV.

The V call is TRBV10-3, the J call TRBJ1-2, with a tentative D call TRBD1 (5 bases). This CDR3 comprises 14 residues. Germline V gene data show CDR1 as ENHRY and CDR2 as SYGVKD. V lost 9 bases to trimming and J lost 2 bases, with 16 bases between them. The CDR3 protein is CAIAKQDNNYGYTF. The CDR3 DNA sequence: TGTGCCATTGCAAAACAGGATAACAACTATGGCTACACCTTC.

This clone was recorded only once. CDR3 sequence reads: CASSLIPKQNTIYF. The CDR3 region has the DNA TGTGCCAGCAGCTTGATCCCGAAGCAGAACACCATATATTTT. J is TRBJ1-3 and V is TRBV7-6; the D is unclear. Germline V gene data show CDR1 as SGHVS and CDR2 as FNYEAQ. V lost 3 bases, J lost 7 bases, and 13 bases lay in between. This CDR3 comprises 14 residues.

CDR3 bases: TGTGCCAGCAGTGACATGGGACAGCAGGACTACGAGCAGTACTTC. This codes for CASSDMGQQDYEQYF. The chain carries TRBV6-4 and TRBJ2-7, with 7 bases matching TRBD1. Losses at the gene ends were 2 bases for V and 3 bases for J; bases not matched to a gene: 7. CDR1 MRHNA and CDR2 SNTAGT come from the germline V gene. This CDR3 is built from 15 residues.

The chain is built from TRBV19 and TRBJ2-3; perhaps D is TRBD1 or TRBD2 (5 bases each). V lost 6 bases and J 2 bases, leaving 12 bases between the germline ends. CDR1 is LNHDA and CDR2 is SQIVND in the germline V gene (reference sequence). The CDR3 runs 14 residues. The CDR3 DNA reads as TGTGCCAGTAGAAGGGACGGACTCACAGATACGCAGTATTTT. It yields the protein CASRRDGLTDTQYF.

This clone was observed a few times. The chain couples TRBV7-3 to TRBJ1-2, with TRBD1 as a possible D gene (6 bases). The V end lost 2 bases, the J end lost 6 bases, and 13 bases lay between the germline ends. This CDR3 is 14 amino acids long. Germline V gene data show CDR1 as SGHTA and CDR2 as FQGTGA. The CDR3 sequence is CASSLGGAGDGYTF. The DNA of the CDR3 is TGTGCCAGCAGCTTAGGGGGCGCAGGAGATGGCTACACCTTC.

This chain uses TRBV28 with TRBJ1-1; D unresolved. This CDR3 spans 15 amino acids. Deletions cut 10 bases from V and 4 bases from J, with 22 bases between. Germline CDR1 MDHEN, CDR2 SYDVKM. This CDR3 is CAIQASLGRSTEAFF. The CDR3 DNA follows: TGTGCCATTCAGGCGTCCCTCGGACGTTCCACTGAAGCTTTCTTT.

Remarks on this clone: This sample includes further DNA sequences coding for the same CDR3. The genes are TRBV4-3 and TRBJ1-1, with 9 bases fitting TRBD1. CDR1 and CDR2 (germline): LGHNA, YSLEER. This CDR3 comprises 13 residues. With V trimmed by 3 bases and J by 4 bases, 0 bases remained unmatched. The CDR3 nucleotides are TGCGCCAGCAGCCAGGACAGGGGCACTGAAGCTTTCTTT. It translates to CASSQDRGTEAFF.

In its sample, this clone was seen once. CDR3 sequence reads: CASSLHPSTYEQYF. As DNA, the CDR3 is TGTGCCAGCAGCTTGCACCCATCCACCTACGAGCAGTACTTC. This sequence joins TRBV5-6 and TRBJ2-7; no clear D gene. Trimming removed 1 base from V and 2 bases from J, with 10 bases in between. The CDR3 extends over 14 amino acids. Germline-derived CDR1 and CDR2 are SGHDT and YYEEEE.